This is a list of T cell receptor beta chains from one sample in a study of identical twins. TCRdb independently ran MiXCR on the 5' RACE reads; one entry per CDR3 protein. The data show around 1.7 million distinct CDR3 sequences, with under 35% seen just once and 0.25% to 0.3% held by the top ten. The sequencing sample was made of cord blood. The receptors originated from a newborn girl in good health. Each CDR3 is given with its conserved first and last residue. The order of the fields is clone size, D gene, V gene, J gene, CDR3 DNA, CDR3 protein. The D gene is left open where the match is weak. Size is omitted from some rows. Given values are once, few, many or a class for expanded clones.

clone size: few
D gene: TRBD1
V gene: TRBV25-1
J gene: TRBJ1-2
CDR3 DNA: TGTGCCAGCAGGTCACAGGGGGCGCGTGGCTACACCTTC
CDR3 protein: CASRSQGARGYTF

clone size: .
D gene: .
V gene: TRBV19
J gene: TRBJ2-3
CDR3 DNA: TGTGCCAGTAGTATAGTTCCCGGGGGAGATACGCAGTATTTT
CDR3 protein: CASSIVPGGDTQYF

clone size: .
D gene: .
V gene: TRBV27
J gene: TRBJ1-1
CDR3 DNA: TGTGCCAGCAGTTTATCGGGGCGGGGATGGGGGCCCTTGAACACTGAAGCTTTCTTT
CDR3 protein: CASSLSGRGWGPLNTEAFF

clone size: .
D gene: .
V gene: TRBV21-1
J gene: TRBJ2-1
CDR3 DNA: TGTGCCAGCAGCAAAGCGGTAGCGGGAGGGTACAATGAGCAGTTCTTC
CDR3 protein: CASSKAVAGGYNEQFF

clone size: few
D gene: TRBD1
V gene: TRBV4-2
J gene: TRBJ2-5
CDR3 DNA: TGTGCCAGCAGCCCCAGAGACAGGGACCGAGAGACCCAGTACTTC
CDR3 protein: CASSPRDRDRETQYF

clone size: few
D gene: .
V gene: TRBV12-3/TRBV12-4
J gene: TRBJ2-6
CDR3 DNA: TGTGCCAGCAGCCGCTACCCCGGTGGCTCTGGGGCCAACGTCCTGACTTTC
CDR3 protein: CASSRYPGGSGANVLTF

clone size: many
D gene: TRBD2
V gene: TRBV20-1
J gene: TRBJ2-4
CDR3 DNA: TGCAGTGCTAGCGGGGGTCCTAGCGGGGGGGCCAAAAACATTCAGTACTTC
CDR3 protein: CSASGGPSGGAKNIQYF

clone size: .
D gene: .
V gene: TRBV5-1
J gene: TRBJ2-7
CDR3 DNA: TGCGCCAGCAGCCTGCAGGTACAGGGCACTAATGAGCAGTACTTC
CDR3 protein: CASSLQVQGTNEQYF

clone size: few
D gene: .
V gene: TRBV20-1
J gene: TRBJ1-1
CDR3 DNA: TGCAGTGCCCGGACAGTGATTAGGAAAGCTTTCTTT
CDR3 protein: CSARTVIRKAFF

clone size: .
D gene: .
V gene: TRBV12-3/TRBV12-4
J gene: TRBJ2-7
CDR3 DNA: TGTGCCAGCACCCCTGGGGGTAGAAGGTACGAGCAGTACTTC
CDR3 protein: CASTPGGRRYEQYF

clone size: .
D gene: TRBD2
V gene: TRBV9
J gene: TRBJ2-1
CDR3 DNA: TGTGCCAGCAGCCCGACTAGCGGAACTTCCAATGAGCAGTTCTTC
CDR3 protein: CASSPTSGTSNEQFF

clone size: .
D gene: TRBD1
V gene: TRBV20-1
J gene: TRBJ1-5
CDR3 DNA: TGCAGTGCTAGACTAGGACAGGTCGGGCCCAGTCAGCCCCAGCATTTT
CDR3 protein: CSARLGQVGPSQPQHF

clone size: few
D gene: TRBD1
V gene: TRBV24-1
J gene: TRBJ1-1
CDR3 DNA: TGTGCCACCAGTGATTGGACAGGGCGGGCTTTCTTT
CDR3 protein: CATSDWTGRAFF

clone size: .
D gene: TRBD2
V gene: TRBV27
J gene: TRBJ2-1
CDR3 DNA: TGTGCCAGCAGTTCAGGGGCTAGCGGGTGGTATTCCTACAATGAGCAGTTCTTC
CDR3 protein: CASSSGASGWYSYNEQFF

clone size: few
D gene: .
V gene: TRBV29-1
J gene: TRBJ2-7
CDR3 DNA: TGCAGCGTTGAGACCGACCTATACGAGCAGTACTTC
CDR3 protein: CSVETDLYEQYF

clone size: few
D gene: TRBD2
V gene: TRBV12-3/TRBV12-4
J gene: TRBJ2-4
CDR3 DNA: TGTGCCAGCAGTTTTGCGGGGGGGTCGGCCCTAGCCAAAAACATTCAGTACTTC
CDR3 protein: CASSFAGGSALAKNIQYF

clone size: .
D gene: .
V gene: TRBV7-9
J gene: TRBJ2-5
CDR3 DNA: TGTGCCAGCAGCTTAGAAATTGCTGGGATAGAGACCCAGTACTTC
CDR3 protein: CASSLEIAGIETQYF

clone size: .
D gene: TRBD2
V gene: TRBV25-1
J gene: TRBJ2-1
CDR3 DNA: TGTGCCAGCAGTGAACTTCTAGCGGGGGACAATGAGCAGTTCTTC
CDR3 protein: CASSELLAGDNEQFF

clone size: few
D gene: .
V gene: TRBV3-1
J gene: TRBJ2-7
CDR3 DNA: TGTGCCAGCAGCCGAAGACCCTCCGAGCAGTACTTC
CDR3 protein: CASSRRPSEQYF

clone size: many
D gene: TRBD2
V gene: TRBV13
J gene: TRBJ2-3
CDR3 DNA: TGTGCCAGCAGCCCTCTTTCTTCTGGACTAGCGGGGGGTTCGGACACAGATACGCAGTATTTT
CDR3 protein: CASSPLSSGLAGGSDTDTQYF